The TCR beta chain described here comes from a study of blood T cell repertoires in COVID-19. Looking at the study overall: The United States, Italy and Spain were the sources of the acute and convalescent COVID-19 samples. PBMCs, B-cell-depleted T cells, or T cells provided the cDNA or gDNA that made up the material.

The CDR3 length is 13 residues. With 5 bases removed from V and 9 bases from J, the gap between germline ends came to 14 bases. The germline V gene has CDR1 SGHAT and CDR2 FQNNGV. Those enrolled in Seattle joined during active infection and were followed longitudinally afterward. In the source study's methods: Reference gene primers were amplified, and this amplification served to estimate nucleated cell counts. Libraries were prepared by immunoSEQ multiplex PCR; TCRdb keeps only in-frame clonotypes and omits some of them. That table furnishes V, J and clone size, whereas the DNA furnished D and trimming. The sample lists approximately 170,000 clones, around four fifths occurring once.

The receptor was derived from a woman at least 80 years old with COVID-19, enrolled during active disease. The chain is built from TRBV11-2 and TRBJ1-5, with D hard to call. The sequencing sample was made of peripheral blood. CDR3 bases: TGTGCCAGCAGCATCGCAATAGCCGGGCCCCAGCATTTT. This codes for CASSIAIAGPQHF.